These 27 T cell receptor beta chains were all obtained from the same sample, sequenced in a study of blood T cell repertoires in COVID-19. Generated by immunoSEQ multiplex PCR, the TCRdb table keeps only in-frame clones and is missing some. The table includes about 180,000 clones, about 84% detected once. The source material was peripheral blood. Every receptor here comes from a human donor in a cohort sampled during active COVID-19.

V and J are TRBV6-1 and TRBJ1-1; 8 bases line up with TRBD1. This CDR3 region has 18 residues. The J segment lost 4 bases and the V segment lost 1 base, leaving 14 bases of the junction unmatched. The germline gives CDR1 MNHNS, CDR2 SASEGT. CDR3 nucleotide sequence: TGTGCCAGCAGTGAAGAAGGGGGACAGGATTTGAGGGGCACTGAAGCTTTCTTT. Translating gives CASSEEGGQDLRGTEAFF.

This clone was seen just once. V usage is TRBV5-1 and J usage is TRBJ2-2; 11 nucleotides align to TRBD1. CDR3 length: 16 residues. The V and J ends lost 4 bases and 0 bases, in that order; junction bases with no gene match: 2. Germline loops: CDR1 SGHRS, CDR2 YFSETQ. The CDR3 DNA reads as TGCGCCAGCAGCCTGGGACAGGGGGCGAACACCGGGGAGCTGTTTTTT. Residues: CASSLGQGANTGELFF. Complete variable domain (other parts from reference TRBV5-1 and TRBJ2-2): KAGVTQTPRYLIKTRGQQVTLSCSPISGHRSVSWYQQTPGQGLQFLFEYFSETQRNKGNFPGRFSGRQFSNSRSEMNVSTLELGDSALYLCASSLGQGANTGELFFGEGSRLTVL.

This chain connects TRBV2 to TRBJ1-2; the D gene is possibly TRBD1 (5 bases). V lost 5 bases and J 4 bases, leaving 11 bases between the germline ends. The CDR3 spans 13 residues. The germline gives CDR1 SNHLY, CDR2 FYNNEI. DNA for the CDR3: TGTGCCAGCAGTACTGACAGAGTCTATGGCTACACCTTC. Protein: CASSTDRVYGYTF.

The CDR3 region has the DNA TGCGCCAGCAGCACACTAGGATCGGCCGGGGAGCTGTTTTTT. It encodes CASSTLGSAGELFF. The gene calls are TRBV5-1 and TRBJ2-2, with D perhaps matching TRBD2 (5 bases). Germline assignment: CDR1 SGHRS and CDR2 YFSETQ. This CDR3 region has 14 residues. With 4 bases removed from V and 6 bases from J, the gap between germline ends came to 13 bases.

V gene TRBV12-3 or TRBV12-4 combines with J gene TRBJ1-3, with D unclear. The V gene lost 3 bases and the J gene lost 0 bases, with 3 bases spanning the gap. There are 13 residues in the CDR3. The CDR3 nucleotides read TGTGCCAGCAGTTTCAGCTCTGGAAACACCATATATTTT. Residues: CASSFSSGNTIYF.

This chain uses TRBV7-9 with TRBJ2-7; the D gene is possibly TRBD2 (6 bases). The length of the CDR3 is 14 residues. Between the trimmed V and J ends, which lost 5 bases and 3 bases, there was a span of 14 bases. From germline, CDR1 is SEHNR and CDR2 FQNEAQ (reference sequence). CDR3 loop: CASSPGVADYEQYF. The CDR3 DNA follows: TGTGCCAGCAGCCCGGGGGTGGCAGACTACGAGCAGTACTTC.

This clone has just a few counts. This chain uses TRBV5-1 with TRBJ2-7; 8 bases are shared with TRBD1. The CDR3 loop spans 14 amino acids. Germline V CDR1 and CDR2: SGHRS, YFSETQ. V dropped 3 bases and J dropped 5; count of bases not matched to a gene: 7. CDR3 DNA: TGCGCCAGCAGCTCCCTGGACAGGGACAACGAGCAGTACTTC. Translation gives CASSSLDRDNEQYF.

In its sample, this clone was seen once. CDR3 DNA sequence: TGTGCCACCAGCAGAGAGCCCCCAACTAGCGGCAGCTCCTACGAGCAGTACTTC. Its protein is CATSREPPTSGSSYEQYF. The rearrangement joins TRBV15 to TRBJ2-7; TRBD2 matches at 8 bases. The junction had 10 bases not matched to a gene; V was cut back by 0 bases and J by 0 bases. The germline V gene has CDR1 LNHNV and CDR2 YYDKDF (reference sequence). The CDR3 covers 18 residues.

Only a few counts were recorded for this clone. This chain joins TRBV7-9 and TRBJ2-2, with 7 bases that match TRBD1. V lost 5 bases and J lost 5; bases outside the gene matches: 5. Germline loops: CDR1 SEHNR, CDR2 FQNEAQ (reference sequence). The CDR3 loop spans 14 amino acids. The CDR3 loop is CASSPRTGTGELFF. CDR3 DNA: TGTGCCAGCAGCCCCCGGACAGGTACCGGGGAGCTGTTTTTT.

V usage is TRBV15 and J usage is TRBJ1-2; D possibly corresponds to TRBD1 (5 bases). Trimming took off 0 bases at V and 2 bases at J, with 16 bases between the two ends. The CDR3 totals 17 residues. The germline gives CDR1 LNHNV, CDR2 YYDKDF (reference sequence). The CDR3 nucleotides are TGTGCCACCAGCAGAGATCCCCACATGGAGGGGAACTATGGCTACACCTTC. Its translation: CATSRDPHMEGNYGYTF.

The V and J genes are TRBV7-9 and TRBJ2-1, with TRBD2 matching 16 bases. This CDR3 comprises 18 residues. The germline V gene encodes CDR1 SEHNR and CDR2 FQNEAQ (reference sequence). V lost 5 bases, J lost 10 bases, and 14 bases stayed unmatched. DNA for the CDR3: TGTGCCAGCAGCAACTCCCTGGGACTAGCGGGGGGGCCACGGGAGCAGTTCTTC. Amino acid sequence: CASSNSLGLAGGPREQFF. Drawing the rest from reference TRBV7-9 and TRBJ2-1, the complete variable domain is DTGVSQNPRHKITKRGQNVTFRCDPISEHNRLYWYRQTLGQGPEFLTYFQNEAQLEKSRLLSDRFSAERPKGSFSTLEIQRTEQGDSAMYLCASSNSLGLAGGPREQFFGPGTRLTVL.

This clone came up once. The rearrangement joins TRBV5-1 to TRBJ2-7; 8 bases are shared with TRBD1. This CDR3 has 15 amino acids. The junction had 6 bases not matched to a gene; V was cut back by 0 bases and J by 4 bases. Germline values: CDR1 SGHRS, CDR2 YFSETQ. The DNA of the CDR3 is TGCGCCAGCAGCTTGGGACAGGGGATCTCTTACGAGCAGTACTTC. It yields the protein CASSLGQGISYEQYF.

This clone has a single count. The chain is built from TRBV2 and TRBJ1-1; the D gene is possibly TRBD1 (6 bases). CDR1 is SNHLY and CDR2 is FYNNEI in the germline V gene. The length of the CDR3 is 14 residues. V lost 4 bases, J lost 0 bases, and 9 bases lay in between. In DNA form, the CDR3 reads TGTGCCAGCAGTGGCAGGGGCATGAACACTGAAGCTTTCTTT. It encodes CASSGRGMNTEAFF. Using reference TRBV2 and TRBJ1-1 for the parts outside the CDR3, the full variable domain is EPEVTQTPSHQVTQMGQEVILRCVPISNHLYFYWYRQILGQKVEFLVSFYNNEISEKSEIFDDQFSVERPDGSNFTLKIRSTKLEDSAMYFCASSGRGMNTEAFFGQGTRLTVV.

The V and J genes are TRBV19 and TRBJ1-4, with D maybe TRBD1 (6 bases). V gave up 5 bases and J gave up 2 bases, with 6 bases separating them. CDR1 and CDR2 (germline): LNHDA, SQIVND (reference sequence). This CDR3 contains 13 residues. The CDR3 protein is CASSGQTNEKLFF. The DNA of the CDR3 is TGTGCCAGTAGTGGACAGACTAATGAAAAACTGTTTTTT.

This rearrangement joins TRBV25-1 to TRBJ2-1, with 11 bases identical to TRBD1. Unmatched junction bases numbered 5, after V lost 7 bases and J lost 9 bases. The CDR3 covers 13 residues. Looked up from germline, CDR1 is MGHDK and CDR2 is SYGVNS. CDR3 DNA sequence: TGTGCCAGCAATGGACAGGGGGCTATTGAGCAGTTCTTC. Residues: CASNGQGAIEQFF.

CDR3 sequence: CASSWAGGTYNEQFF. The CDR3 region has the DNA TGTGCCAGCAGCTGGGCGGGGGGGACCTACAATGAGCAGTTCTTC. The genes are TRBV11-2 and TRBJ2-1; 9 bases line up with TRBD2. Germline lookup yields CDR1 SGHAT and CDR2 FQNNGV. This CDR3 region has 15 residues. The V gene end was trimmed by 4 bases and the J gene end by 2 bases; junction bases not matched to a gene: 3.

The rearrangement joins TRBV18 to TRBJ1-3; D ambiguous. The CDR3 is made up of 15 amino acids. Germline values: CDR1 KGHSH, CDR2 LQKENI. Between the trimmed V and J ends, which lost 1 base and 0 bases, there was a span of 7 bases. In nucleotides, the CDR3 is TGTGCCAGCTCACCACAGCGAAGCTCTGGAAACACCATATATTTT. It encodes CASSPQRSSGNTIYF. Using reference TRBV18 and TRBJ1-3 for the parts outside the CDR3, the full variable domain is NAGVMQNPRHLVRRRGQEARLRCSPMKGHSHVYWYRQLPEEGLKFMVYLQKENIIDESGMPKERFSAEFPKEGPSILRIQQVVRGDSAAYFCASSPQRSSGNTIYFGEGSWLTVV.

Only a few counts were recorded for this clone. The chain employs TRBV5-6 and TRBJ1-2; 7 bases are shared with TRBD1. CDR3 length equals 17 residues. Germline CDR1 SGHDT, CDR2 YYEEEE. The J segment lost 4 bases and the V segment lost 4 bases, leaving 16 bases of the junction unmatched. CDR3 protein: CASSPDVAGQKSYGYTF. CDR3 nucleotides: TGTGCCAGCAGCCCTGATGTGGCGGGACAGAAAAGCTATGGCTACACCTTC.

The V and J genes are TRBV7-2 and TRBJ1-4; TRBD1 matches 8 bases. CDR1 is SGHTA and CDR2 is FQGNSA in the germline V gene. This CDR3 has 18 residues. J was trimmed by 6 bases and V by 5 bases; bases with no gene match: 17. Written as DNA, the CDR3 is TGTGCCAGCAGCGCACCACTTGGCAGGGGGCCACTGCATGAAAAACTGTTTTTT. It specifies CASSAPLGRGPLHEKLFF.

In nucleotides, the CDR3 is TGTGCCAGCAGCGTAGTGGGGGGTATCGGCTACACCTTC. This encodes CASSVVGGIGYTF. The gene calls are TRBV9 and TRBJ1-2, with TRBD1 as a possible D gene (5 bases). The CDR3 spans 13 residues. Germline CDR1 SGDLS, CDR2 YYNGEE. The V end lost 0 bases, the J end lost 8 bases, and 11 bases lay between the germline ends.

The V gene is TRBV15, the J gene TRBJ2-7; the D gene is possibly TRBD2 (6 bases). In germline, CDR1 is LNHNV, CDR2 YYDKDF (reference sequence). This CDR3 has 17 amino acids. Trimming removed 0 bases from V and 0 bases from J, with 15 bases in between. As DNA, the CDR3 is TGTGCCACCAGCAGAGATCTAGGGCGGGGCTTCTCCTACGAGCAGTACTTC. Its protein product is CATSRDLGRGFSYEQYF.

This clone turned up a few times. This sequence joins TRBV4-2 and TRBJ1-1; D not resolved. CDR3 length: 12 residues. Germline CDR1 LGHNA, CDR2 YNFKEQ. V was trimmed by 4 bases and J by 6 bases, leaving 9 bases between them. This CDR3 is CASSPRRAEAFF. The CDR3 DNA is TGTGCCAGCAGCCCCCGTAGAGCTGAAGCTTTCTTT.

The DNA for the CDR3 is TGCGCCAGCAGCTTGGGTGTGACAGGGTCCTACGAGCAGTACTTC. This encodes CASSLGVTGSYEQYF. J is TRBJ2-7 and V is TRBV5-1; 7 bases map to TRBD1. In germline, CDR1 is SGHRS, CDR2 YFSETQ. This CDR3 comprises 15 residues. J gave up 1 base and V 0 bases, and 4 bases lay outside the gene matches. Drawing the rest from reference TRBV5-1 and TRBJ2-7, the complete variable domain is KAGVTQTPRYLIKTRGQQVTLSCSPISGHRSVSWYQQTPGQGLQFLFEYFSETQRNKGNFPGRFSGRQFSNSRSEMNVSTLELGDSALYLCASSLGVTGSYEQYFGPGTRLTVT.

This clone has just one count. This sequence joins TRBV3-1 (or the pseudogene TRBV3-2) and TRBJ1-6; D is perhaps TRBD1 (5 bases). Looked up from germline, CDR1 is LGHDT and CDR2 is YNNKEL (reference sequence). This CDR3 is 19 amino acids long. The germline V and J ends were trimmed by 1 base and 0 bases, with 16 bases remaining between them. CDR3 region: CASSQVPARTSSYNSPLHF. CDR3 sequence (DNA): TGTGCCAGCAGCCAAGTCCCGGCCCGGACAAGCTCCTATAATTCACCCCTCCACTTT.

The V call is TRBV6-1, the J call TRBJ1-2; D may be TRBD1 (6 bases). There are 14 residues in the CDR3. V was cut by 2 bases and J by 2 bases, with 9 bases left in between. Looked up from germline, CDR1 is MNHNS and CDR2 is SASEGT. This CDR3 reads CASSEFTGNYGYTF. For the CDR3, the DNA is TGTGCCAGCAGTGAATTCACAGGGAACTATGGCTACACCTTC.

This clone was observed once. V gene TRBV5-6 combines with J gene TRBJ2-1; tentative D call: TRBD2 (5 bases). The CDR3 runs to 16 residues. V was cut by 1 base and J by 1 base, with 12 bases left in between. Per the germline V gene, CDR1 is SGHDT and CDR2 is YYEEEE. The CDR3 DNA is TGTGCCAGCAGCTTGTCTACGGGGTTATCCTACAATGAGCAGTTCTTC. Translated: CASSLSTGLSYNEQFF. The variable domain in full, completed from reference TRBV5-6 and TRBJ2-1, reads DAGVTQSPTHLIKTRGQQVTLRCSPKSGHDTVSWYQQALGQGPQFIFQYYEEEERQRGNFPDRFSGHQFPNYSSELNVNALLLGDSALYLCASSLSTGLSYNEQFFGPGTRLTVL.

The V call is TRBV10-3, the J call TRBJ2-1, with 8 bases matching TRBD2. Unmatched junction bases numbered 17, after V lost 6 bases and J lost 7 bases. CDR1 ENHRY and CDR2 SYGVKD come from the germline V gene. This CDR3 comprises 17 residues. The CDR3: CAISRLVPRGGRNEQFF. DNA of the CDR3: TGTGCCATCAGCCGACTCGTACCCCGGGGGGGAAGGAATGAGCAGTTCTTC.